This TCR beta chain was identified during a study of OX40 agonist ivuxolimab in advanced cancers. The overall study: Intravenous ivuxolimab at 0.01 to 10 mg/kg was given to patients every 2 weeks. Patients with hepatocellular carcinoma, melanoma, renal cell or head and neck cancer made up the dose-escalation patients. Previous treatment with anti-PD-1, anti-PD-L1 or anti-CTLA-4 therapy was allowed; about 40% had received some.

CDR3 length: 12 amino acids. The germline V gene has CDR1 MDHEN and CDR2 SYDVKM. The V gene lost 6 bases and the J gene lost 4 bases, with 9 bases spanning the gap. The table came from immunoSEQ multiplex PCR; TCRdb's copy has only in-frame clones and leaves some out. The table records about 30,000 clones, about three quarters of them present only once. The sequenced sample was CD4+ or CD8+ T cells sorted from blood, obtained in a trial of the OX40 agonist ivuxolimab. This TCR came from an adult with an advanced solid tumor such as melanoma, head and neck, liver or kidney cancer. V usage is TRBV28 and J usage is TRBJ2-5; possibly TRBD1 or TRBD2 for D (5 bases each). This chain's CDR3 is CASSAGAETQYF. The CDR3 DNA is TGTGCCAGCAGCGCCGGGGCAGAGACCCAGTACTTC.